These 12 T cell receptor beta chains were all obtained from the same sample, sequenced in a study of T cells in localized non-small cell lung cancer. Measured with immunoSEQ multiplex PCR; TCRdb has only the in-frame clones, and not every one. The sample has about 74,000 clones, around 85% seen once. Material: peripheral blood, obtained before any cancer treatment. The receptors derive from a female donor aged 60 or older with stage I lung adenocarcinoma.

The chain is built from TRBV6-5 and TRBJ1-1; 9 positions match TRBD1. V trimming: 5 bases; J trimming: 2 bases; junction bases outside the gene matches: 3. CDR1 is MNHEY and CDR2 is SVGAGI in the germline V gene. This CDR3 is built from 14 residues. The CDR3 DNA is TGTGCCAGCAGTGCTACAGGGGGCAACACTGAAGCTTTCTTT. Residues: CASSATGGNTEAFF.

This CDR3 is CASTPGGLYNEQFF. The CDR3 nucleotides are TGTGCCAGCACCCCGGGGGGGTTATACAATGAGCAGTTCTTC. The chain uses TRBV11-3 and TRBJ2-1, with 8 bases that match TRBD2. This CDR3 has 14 amino acids. Germline lookup yields CDR1 SGHNT and CDR2 YENEEA. The junction had 6 bases not matched to a gene; V was cut back by 7 bases and J by 4 bases.

In nucleotides, the CDR3 is TGCGCCAGCAGCCAAGAGCAAACAGGAGCTCGTCCGCAGTACTTC. Amino acid sequence: CASSQEQTGARPQYF. The chain joins TRBV4-1 to TRBJ2-7; D perhaps matches TRBD1 (5 bases). Germline CDR1 reads MGHRA; CDR2 reads YSYEKL. This CDR3 comprises 15 residues. V lost 0 bases to trimming and J lost 9 bases, with 18 bases between them.

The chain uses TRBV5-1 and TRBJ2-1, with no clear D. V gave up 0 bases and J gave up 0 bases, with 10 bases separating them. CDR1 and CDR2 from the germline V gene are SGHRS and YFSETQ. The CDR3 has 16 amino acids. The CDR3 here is CASSLGPASSYNEQFF. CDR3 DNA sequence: TGCGCCAGCAGCTTGGGGCCGGCGAGCTCCTACAATGAGCAGTTCTTC.

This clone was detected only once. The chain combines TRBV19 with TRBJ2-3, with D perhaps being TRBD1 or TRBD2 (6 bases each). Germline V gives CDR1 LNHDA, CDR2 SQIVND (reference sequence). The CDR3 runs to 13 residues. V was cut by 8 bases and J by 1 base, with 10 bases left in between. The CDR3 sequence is CASGGGRTDTQYF. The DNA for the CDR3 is TGTGCCAGTGGAGGGGGGCGCACAGATACGCAGTATTTT.

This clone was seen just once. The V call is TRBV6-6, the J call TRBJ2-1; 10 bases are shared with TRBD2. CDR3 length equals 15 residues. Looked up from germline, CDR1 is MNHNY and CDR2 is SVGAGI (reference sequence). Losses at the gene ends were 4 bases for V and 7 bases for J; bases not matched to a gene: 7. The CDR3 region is CASSSALAGVNEQFF. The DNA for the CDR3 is TGTGCCAGCAGTTCGGCTCTAGCGGGAGTTAATGAGCAGTTCTTC.

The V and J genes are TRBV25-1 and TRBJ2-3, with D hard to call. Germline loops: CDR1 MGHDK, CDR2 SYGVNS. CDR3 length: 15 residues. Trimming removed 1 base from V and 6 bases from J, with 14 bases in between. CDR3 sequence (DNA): TGTGCCAGCAGTGAATCAGCAACTACGTTTGATACGCAGTATTTT. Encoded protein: CASSESATTFDTQYF.

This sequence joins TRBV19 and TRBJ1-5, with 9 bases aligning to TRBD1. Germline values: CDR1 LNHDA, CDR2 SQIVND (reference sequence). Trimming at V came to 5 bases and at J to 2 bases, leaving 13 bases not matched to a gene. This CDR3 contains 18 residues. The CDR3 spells CASSPQGAGVGGNQPQHF. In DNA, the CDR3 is TGTGCCAGTAGTCCACAGGGGGCTGGTGTGGGGGGCAATCAGCCCCAGCATTTT.

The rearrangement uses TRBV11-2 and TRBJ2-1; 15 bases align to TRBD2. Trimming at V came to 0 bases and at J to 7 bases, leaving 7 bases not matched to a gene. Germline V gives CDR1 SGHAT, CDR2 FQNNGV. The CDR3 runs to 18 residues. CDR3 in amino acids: CASSLEGTSGRFLNEQFF. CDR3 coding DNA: TGTGCCAGCAGCTTAGAGGGGACTAGCGGGAGGTTTTTGAATGAGCAGTTCTTC.

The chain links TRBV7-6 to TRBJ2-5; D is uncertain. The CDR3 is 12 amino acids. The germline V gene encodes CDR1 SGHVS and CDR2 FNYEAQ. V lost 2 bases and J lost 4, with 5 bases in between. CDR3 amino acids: CASSLYRETQYF. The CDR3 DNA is TGTGCCAGCAGCTTATATCGAGAGACCCAGTACTTC.

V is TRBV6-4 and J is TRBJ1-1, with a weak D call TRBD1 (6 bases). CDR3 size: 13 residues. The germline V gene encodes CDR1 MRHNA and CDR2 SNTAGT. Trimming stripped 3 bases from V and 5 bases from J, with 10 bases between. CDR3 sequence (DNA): TGTGCCAGCAGTGAAGCGAGGGGGACTGAAGCTTTCTTT. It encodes CASSEARGTEAFF.

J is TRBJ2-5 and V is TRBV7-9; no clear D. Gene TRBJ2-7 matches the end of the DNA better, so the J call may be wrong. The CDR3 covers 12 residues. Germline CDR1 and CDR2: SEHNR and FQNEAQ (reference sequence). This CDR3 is CASSPPGSEQYF. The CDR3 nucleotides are TGTGCCAGCAGCCCCCCCGGGTCCGAGCAGTACTTC.